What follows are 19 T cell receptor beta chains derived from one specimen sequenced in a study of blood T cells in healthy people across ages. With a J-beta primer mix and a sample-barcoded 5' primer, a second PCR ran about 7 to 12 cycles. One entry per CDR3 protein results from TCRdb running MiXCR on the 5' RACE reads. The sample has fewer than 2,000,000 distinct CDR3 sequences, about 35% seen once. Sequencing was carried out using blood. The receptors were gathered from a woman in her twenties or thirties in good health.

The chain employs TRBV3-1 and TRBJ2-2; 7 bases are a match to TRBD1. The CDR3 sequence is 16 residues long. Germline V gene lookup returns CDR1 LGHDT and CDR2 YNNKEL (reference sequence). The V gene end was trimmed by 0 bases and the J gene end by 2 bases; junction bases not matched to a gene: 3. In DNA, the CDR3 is TGTGCCAGCAGCCAAGAATACAGGGGAAACACCGGGGAGCTGTTTTTT. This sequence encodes CASSQEYRGNTGELFF. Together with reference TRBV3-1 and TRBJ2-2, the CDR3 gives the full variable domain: DTAVSQTPKYLVTQMGNDKSIKCEQNLGHDTMYWYKQDSKKFLKIMFSYNNKELIINETVPNRFSPKSPDKAHLNLHINSLELGDSAVYFCASSQEYRGNTGELFFGEGSRLTVL.

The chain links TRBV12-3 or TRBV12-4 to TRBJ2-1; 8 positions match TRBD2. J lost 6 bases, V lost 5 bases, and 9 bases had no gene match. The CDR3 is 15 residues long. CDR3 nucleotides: TGTGCCAGCAGTAAGAAGACTAGCGTTACCAATGAGCAGTTCTTC. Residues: CASSKKTSVTNEQFF.

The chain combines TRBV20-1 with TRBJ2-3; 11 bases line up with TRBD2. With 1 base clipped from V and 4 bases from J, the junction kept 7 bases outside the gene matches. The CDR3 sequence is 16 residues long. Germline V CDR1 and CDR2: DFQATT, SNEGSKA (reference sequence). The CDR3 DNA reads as TGCAGTGCTAGAGGACTAGCGGGGAGAGCGGCAGATACGCAGTATTTT. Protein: CSARGLAGRAADTQYF.

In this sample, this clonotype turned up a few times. The CDR3 spells CASSLGPIGTSSSGANVLTF. The CDR3 region has the DNA TGCGCCAGCAGCTTGGGTCCAATCGGGACATCCAGCTCTGGGGCCAACGTCCTGACTTTC. The chain has TRBV5-1 and TRBJ2-6; perhaps TRBD1 as D (6 bases). The CDR3 consists of 20 residues. Trimming stripped 0 bases from V and 0 bases from J, with 19 bases between. Looked up from germline, CDR1 is SGHRS and CDR2 is YFSETQ.

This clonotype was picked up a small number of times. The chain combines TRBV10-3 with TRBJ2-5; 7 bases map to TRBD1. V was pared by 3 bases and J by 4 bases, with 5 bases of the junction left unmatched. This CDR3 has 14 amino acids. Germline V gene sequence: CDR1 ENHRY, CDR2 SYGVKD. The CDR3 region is CAISEGGRGETQYF. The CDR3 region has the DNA TGTGCCATCAGTGAAGGGGGCCGGGGAGAGACCCAGTACTTC.

CDR3 in DNA: TGCAGTGCTAGTGCTAGCGGGGTATACAATGAGCAGTTCTTC. It is translated as CSASASGVYNEQFF. The chain recombines TRBV20-1 with TRBJ2-1, with TRBD2 matching 9 bases. This CDR3 spans 14 amino acids. After removal of 3 bases from V and 4 bases from J, the junction contained 4 bases not matched to a gene. CDR1 is DFQATT and CDR2 is SNEGSKA in the germline V gene (reference sequence).

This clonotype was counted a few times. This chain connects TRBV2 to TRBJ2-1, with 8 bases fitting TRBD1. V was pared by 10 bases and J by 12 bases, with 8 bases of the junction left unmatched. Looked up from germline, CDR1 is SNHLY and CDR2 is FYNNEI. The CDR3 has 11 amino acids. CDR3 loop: CATATGTGQFF. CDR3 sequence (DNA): TGTGCCACTGCGACCGGGACAGGGCAGTTCTTC.

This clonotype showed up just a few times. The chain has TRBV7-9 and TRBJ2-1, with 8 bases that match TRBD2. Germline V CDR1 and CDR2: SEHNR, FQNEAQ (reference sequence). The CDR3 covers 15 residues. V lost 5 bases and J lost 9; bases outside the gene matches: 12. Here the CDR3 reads CASSLQELAVGEQFF. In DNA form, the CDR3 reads TGTGCCAGCAGCCTTCAGGAACTAGCGGTTGGTGAGCAGTTCTTC.

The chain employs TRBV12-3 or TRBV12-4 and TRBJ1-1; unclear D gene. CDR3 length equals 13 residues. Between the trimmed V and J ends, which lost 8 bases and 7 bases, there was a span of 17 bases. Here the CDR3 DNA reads TGTGCCAGCTGCCCCCTCGGAAGTGGTGAAGCTTTCTTT. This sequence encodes CASCPLGSGEAFF.

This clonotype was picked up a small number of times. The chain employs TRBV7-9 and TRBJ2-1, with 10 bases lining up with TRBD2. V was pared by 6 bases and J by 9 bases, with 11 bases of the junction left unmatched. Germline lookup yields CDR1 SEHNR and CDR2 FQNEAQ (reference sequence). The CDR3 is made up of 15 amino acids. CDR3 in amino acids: CASRRTSGTVPEQFF. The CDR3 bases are TGTGCCAGCAGACGAACTAGCGGGACGGTCCCTGAGCAGTTCTTC.

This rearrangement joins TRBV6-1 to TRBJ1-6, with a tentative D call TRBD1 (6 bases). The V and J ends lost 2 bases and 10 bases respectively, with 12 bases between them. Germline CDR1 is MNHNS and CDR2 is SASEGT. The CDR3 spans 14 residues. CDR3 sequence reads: CASSELGGGSPLHF. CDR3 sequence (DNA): TGTGCCAGCAGTGAATTAGGGGGAGGATCACCCCTCCACTTT.

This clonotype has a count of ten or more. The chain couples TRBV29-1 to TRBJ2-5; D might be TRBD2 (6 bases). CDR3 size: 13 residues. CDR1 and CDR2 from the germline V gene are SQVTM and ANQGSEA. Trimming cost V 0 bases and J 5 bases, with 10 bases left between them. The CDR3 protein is CSVEEAGRETQYF. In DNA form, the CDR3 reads TGCAGCGTTGAAGAGGCAGGGAGGGAGACCCAGTACTTC.

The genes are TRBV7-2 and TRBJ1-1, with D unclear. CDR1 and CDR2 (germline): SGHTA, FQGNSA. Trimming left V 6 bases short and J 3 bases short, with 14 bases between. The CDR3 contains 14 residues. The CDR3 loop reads CASRRLGSYTEAFF. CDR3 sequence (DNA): TGTGCCAGCAGAAGGTTAGGGTCGTACACTGAAGCTTTCTTT.

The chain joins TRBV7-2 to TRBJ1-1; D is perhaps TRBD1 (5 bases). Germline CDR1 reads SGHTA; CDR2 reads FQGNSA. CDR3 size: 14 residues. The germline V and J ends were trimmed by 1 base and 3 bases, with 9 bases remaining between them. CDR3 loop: CASSLVDSYTEAFF. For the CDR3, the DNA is TGTGCCAGCAGCTTAGTTGACAGCTACACTGAAGCTTTCTTT.

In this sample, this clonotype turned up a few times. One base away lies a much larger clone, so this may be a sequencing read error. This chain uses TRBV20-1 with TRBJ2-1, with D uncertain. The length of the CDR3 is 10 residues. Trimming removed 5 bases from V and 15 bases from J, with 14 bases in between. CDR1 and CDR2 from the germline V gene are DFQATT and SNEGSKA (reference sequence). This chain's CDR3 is CSAERELLFF. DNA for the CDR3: TGCAGTGCTGAACGAGAATTGCTGTTCTTC.

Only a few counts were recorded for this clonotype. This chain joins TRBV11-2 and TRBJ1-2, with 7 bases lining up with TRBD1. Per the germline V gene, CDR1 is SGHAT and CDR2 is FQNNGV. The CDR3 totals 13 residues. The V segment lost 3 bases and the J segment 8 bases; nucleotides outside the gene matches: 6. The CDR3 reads CASSLRGRRGYTF. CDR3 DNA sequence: TGTGCCAGCAGCTTGAGGGGGCGTAGAGGCTACACCTTC.

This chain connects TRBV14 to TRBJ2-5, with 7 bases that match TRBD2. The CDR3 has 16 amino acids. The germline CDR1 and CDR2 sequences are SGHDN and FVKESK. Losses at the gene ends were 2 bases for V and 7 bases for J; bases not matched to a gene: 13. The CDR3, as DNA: TGTGCCAGCAGCCAATACGGGGGGTACCAGCAGCGGACCCAGTACTTC. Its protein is CASSQYGGYQQRTQYF.

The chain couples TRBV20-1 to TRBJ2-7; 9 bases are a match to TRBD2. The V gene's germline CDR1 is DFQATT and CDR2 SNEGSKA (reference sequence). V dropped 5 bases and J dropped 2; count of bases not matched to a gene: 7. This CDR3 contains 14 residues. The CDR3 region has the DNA TGCAGTGCTCCCTTGCGGGGGGGCACCTACGAGCAGTACTTC. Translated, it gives CSAPLRGGTYEQYF.

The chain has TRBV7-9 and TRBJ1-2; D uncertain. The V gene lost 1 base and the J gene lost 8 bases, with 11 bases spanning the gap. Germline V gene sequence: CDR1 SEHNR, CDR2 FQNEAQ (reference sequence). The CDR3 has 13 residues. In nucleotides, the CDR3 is TGTGCCAGCAGCTTAGTCCCCAACAACGGCTACACCTTC. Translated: CASSLVPNNGYTF.